A selection of T cell receptor beta chains follows, all from one sample in a study of CD8 T cells in Susac syndrome. TCRdb fed the immunoSEQ multiplex PCR reads into MiXCR, producing one record per CDR3 protein. Among about 120,000 distinct CDR3 sequences, roughly 94% were seen once, and the ten largest hold approximately 0.089%. Material: CD4+ T cells from PBMCs. These receptor sequences come from a human donor in good health. The CDR3 runs from the conserved cysteine through the conserved F or W. Fields, in order: V gene, D gene, clone size, J gene, CDR3 protein, CDR3 DNA. A D gene is named only where the DNA matches it firmly. Size values are once, few and many counts, or a class for expanded clones, and some rows have none.

>TRBV20-1|TRBD2|.|TRBJ2-5
CSAYVQTSGQETQYF
TGCAGTGCTTACGTTCAGACTAGCGGCCAAGAGACCCAGTACTTC
>TRBV23-1|.|.|TRBJ2-7
CASSQLSPGPYEQYF
TGCGCCAGCAGTCAGCTTTCTCCAGGGCCCTACGAGCAGTACTTC
>TRBV19|.|.|TRBJ2-5
CASSTNRQASETQYF
TGTGCCAGTAGTACCAACAGACAGGCGTCGGAGACCCAGTACTTC
>TRBV29-1|.|.|TRBJ2-7
CSVSQGGPNEQYF
TGCAGCGTTTCCCAAGGGGGTCCCAACGAGCAGTACTTC
>TRBV30|.|.|TRBJ2-1
CAWSGGTDFSYNEQFF
TGTGCCTGGAGTGGGGGGACGGACTTCTCCTACAATGAGCAGTTCTTC
>TRBV9|TRBD1|.|TRBJ2-1
CASSVGPTGDNEQFF
TGTGCCAGCAGCGTAGGGCCAACAGGGGACAATGAGCAGTTCTTC
>TRBV6-2/TRBV6-3|TRBD2|.|TRBJ2-7
CASVGPAGKSYEQYF
TGTGCCAGCGTTGGGCCAGCGGGAAAATCCTACGAGCAGTACTTC
>TRBV23-1|.|once|TRBJ2-3
CASKSGIPTDTQYF
TGCGCCAGCAAGTCGGGGATACCCACAGATACGCAGTATTTT
>TRBV10-3|TRBD1|.|TRBJ2-3
CAISGQGILDTQYF
TGTGCCATCAGTGGACAGGGGATATTAGATACGCAGTATTTT
>TRBV11-2|TRBD1|.|TRBJ1-2
CASSLDVSGGIYGYTF
TGTGCCAGCAGCTTAGATGTTTCAGGGGGAATCTATGGCTACACCTTC
>TRBV20-1|.|once|TRBJ2-7
CSASDGGYEQYF
TGCAGTGCTAGTGACGGGGGCTACGAGCAGTACTTC
>TRBV4-3|TRBD1|.|TRBJ2-7
CASSQGGGGEQYF
TGCGCCAGCAGCCAAGGAGGGGGCGGGGAGCAGTACTTC
>TRBV9|.|.|TRBJ2-5
CASSHRSGQETQYF
TGTGCCAGCAGCCACCGTTCGGGTCAAGAGACCCAGTACTTC
>TRBV20-1|.|.|TRBJ2-5
CSAGGPRETQYF
TGCAGTGCCGGGGGTCCACGAGAGACCCAGTACTTC